This TCR beta chain was captured by sequencing in a study of blood T cells in healthy people across ages. General study results and limits: A roughly linear fall in TCR beta diversity per million T cells was seen with increasing age.

With regard to this clonotype: The antigen is unknown.

The CDR3 is 12 amino acids. With 1 base removed from V and 10 bases from J, the gap between germline ends came to 10 bases. Per germline, CDR1 SQVTM and CDR2 ANQGSEA. Together with a sample-barcoded 5' primer, a J-beta primer mix was included in a second PCR lasting about 7 to 11 cycles. TCRdb recomputed calls from the 5' RACE reads with MiXCR, one row per CDR3 protein. This sample yields around 1.1 million distinct CDR3 sequences, of which around two fifths are seen a single time; around 12% belongs to the top ten. Each individual donor underwent a draw of ten milliliters of peripheral blood. Isolation yielded PBMCs, at least 6.5 million per sample, in every case.

The TCR sequence derives from a man aged 18 to 30 in good health. The chain recombines TRBV29-1 with TRBJ1-4, with D perhaps matching TRBD1 (6 bases). Sequenced material: blood. The CDR3 here is CSVEGGAGKLFF. The CDR3 coding sequence is TGCAGCGTTGAAGGGGGGGCGGGAAAACTGTTTTTT. Full variable domain (remainder filled in from reference TRBV29-1 and TRBJ1-4): SAVISQKPSRDICQRGTSLTIQCQVDSQVTMMFWYRQQPGQSLTLIATANQGSEATYESGFVIDKFPISRPNLTFSTLTVSNMSPEDSSIYLCSVEGGAGKLFFGSGTQLSVL.